The clone carrying this TCR beta chain was recorded once. The target antigen is unknown. With a much larger clone just one base away, this may be a read error. Germline CDR1 is LGHNA and CDR2 is YSLEER. V was pared by 0 bases and J by 9 bases, with 13 bases of the junction left unmatched. The CDR3 contains 16 residues. After constant-region reverse-primer amplification, full-length variable regions underwent semi-nested PCR with Nested Universal Primer A. TCRdb itself ran the 5' RACE reads through MiXCR, one entry per CDR3 protein. The sample has about 54,000 distinct CDR3 sequences, roughly a sixth seen once; the top ten hold 2% to 2.5%. Overall study results and limits: Greatest tumor Treg TCR overlap was with tumor naive CD4+ cells.

CD25-based Treg depletion was applied to purified naive CD4+ T cells. What was sequenced was naive CD4+ T cells sorted from blood. Subset denoted: naive CD4+ T cells, CD4+CD45RA+CD25-. The rearrangement links TRBV4-3 to TRBJ1-2, with 7 bases lining up with TRBD1. This sequence was found in a female donor with breast cancer. The CDR3 bases are TGCGCCAGCAGCCAAGACCGACAGGGATGGGTACGAAGCTACACCTTC. It codes for CASSQDRQGWVRSYTF.